This is a list of T cell receptor beta chains from one sample in a study of T cells in Graves' hyperthyroidism and ophthalmopathy. Each CDR3 protein is one row after TCRdb ran MiXCR on the multiplex PCR reads. The sample lists roughly 640,000 distinct CDR3 sequences, more than 15% occurring once. The specimen was blood. Receptors were obtained from a woman aged 35 to 49 with Graves' ophthalmopathy. Each CDR3 is given with its conserved first and last residue. A D gene is named only where the DNA matches it firmly. For some rows the clone size is stated as once, few or many, or as a class when expanded; others skip it.

v_call	clone_size	j_call	d_call	cdr3_nt	cdr3_aa
TRBV28	few	TRBJ1-2	.	TGTGCCAGCGTCGACGGGGGCAGAGGCTATGGCTACACCTTC	CASVDGGRGYGYTF
TRBV5-1	many	TRBJ2-3	TRBD1	TGCGCCAGCAGCTTCCTAAGCACAGGGGGGAAAGATACGCAGTATTTT	CASSFLSTGGKDTQYF
TRBV2	few	TRBJ1-1	TRBD1	TGTGCCAGCAGCCAAGGGGGGACAGGTGCTATGAACACTGAAGCTTTCTTT	CASSQGGTGAMNTEAFF
TRBV15	few	TRBJ1-2	TRBD1	TGTGCCACCAGCAGAGGACAGGGGGCTTATTTTAGCTATGGCTACACCTTC	CATSRGQGAYFSYGYTF
TRBV6-1	few	TRBJ1-1	.	TGTGCCAGCAGCCGGGACCCCACAGGGCGCATGAACACTGAAGCTTTCTTT	CASSRDPTGRMNTEAFF
TRBV29-1	.	TRBJ1-2	TRBD1	TGCATCGGGGGGGGACAGGGGATTGGCTACACCTTC	CIGGGQGIGYTF
TRBV11-2	many	TRBJ2-5	TRBD1	TGTGCCAGCAGTTCTTGGACAGGGCCTCAAGAGACCCAGTACTTC	CASSSWTGPQETQYF
TRBV3-1	few	TRBJ2-3	TRBD2	TGTGCCAGCAGCCCTACTAGCGGGGGGCATACGCAGTATTTT	CASSPTSGGHTQYF
TRBV6-5	many	TRBJ1-1	.	TGTGCCAGCAGTTACTCGTACAAGAACACTGAAGCTTTCTTT	CASSYSYKNTEAFF
TRBV5-1	many	TRBJ2-1	TRBD2	TGCGCCAGCAGGGGACTAGCGGAGGACAATGAGCAGTTCTTC	CASRGLAEDNEQFF
TRBV20-1	few	TRBJ2-1	TRBD2	TGCAGTGCAGCTCCAACTAGCGGTCGGCAGTTCTTC	CSAAPTSGRQFF
TRBV5-1	many	TRBJ1-5	TRBD1	TGCGCCAGCAGCTTTTCGGGACAGGGAGGTCCCCAGCATTTT	CASSFSGQGGPQHF
TRBV7-4	.	TRBJ1-2	.	TGTGCCAGCAGTTTTGAGGGGGGCTCCCATGGCTACACCTTC	CASSFEGGSHGYTF
TRBV20-1	many	TRBJ2-1	.	TGCAGTGGAAGTCTAGCGAAGGCGGGCGAGCAGTTCTTC	CSGSLAKAGEQFF
TRBV11-2	many	TRBJ2-7	.	TGTGCCAGCAGCTTAAATCCACGCCCCTCCCTAGGGGAGCAGTACTTC	CASSLNPRPSLGEQYF
TRBV27	many	TRBJ2-5	.	TGTGCCAGCAGACAACAGGATTTGGTTGGGACCCAGTACTTC	CASRQQDLVGTQYF
TRBV30	few	TRBJ1-5	.	TGTGCCTGGAGTTCGGACAGAAATCAGCCCCAGCATTTT	CAWSSDRNQPQHF
TRBV6-2/TRBV6-3	.	TRBJ2-6	TRBD1	TGTGCCAGCAGCCCCTTCCCGCGGGGACAGGGGTTCTCTGGGGCCAACGTCCTGACTTTC	CASSPFPRGQGFSGANVLTF
TRBV15	many	TRBJ2-3	TRBD2	TGTGCCACCAGAAGGTTGCTGGGACTAGCGGGGGTTACGCAGTATTTT	CATRRLLGLAGVTQYF
TRBV6-5	.	TRBJ1-2	.	TGTGCCAGCAGTTACTCGGTGGAGGGGCCTGGCTACACCTTC	CASSYSVEGPGYTF
TRBV12-3/TRBV12-4	many	TRBJ1-5	.	TGTGCCAGCAGTGTGGATGACCAGCCCCAGCATTTT	CASSVDDQPQHF
TRBV6-1	many	TRBJ1-5	.	TGTGCCAGCAGTGAAGTGGGCTCTCCCAAGACGGCGCCCCAGCATTTT	CASSEVGSPKTAPQHF
TRBV12-3/TRBV12-4	many	TRBJ1-1	TRBD1	TGTGCCAGCAGCTCGACAGGGGCTAGAGCTTTCTTT	CASSSTGARAFF
TRBV18	few	TRBJ2-7	.	TGTGCCAGCTCACCACAGGCGACCAAATACGAGCAGTACTTC	CASSPQATKYEQYF
TRBV7-2	few	TRBJ1-4	TRBD1	TGTGCCAGCAGCTTAGTGTCGGGACAGGGGGGTGAAAAACTGTTTTTT	CASSLVSGQGGEKLFF
TRBV9	few	TRBJ2-2	.	TGTGCCAGCAGCCCACCAATGGGGTCAGGCGGGGAGCTGTTTTTT	CASSPPMGSGGELFF
TRBV12-3/TRBV12-4	few	TRBJ2-7	TRBD1	TGTGCCAGCAGCCTAATGACAGGGGGCGCGAGTTACACCTACGAGCAGTACTTC	CASSLMTGGASYTYEQYF
TRBV28	.	TRBJ2-2	TRBD2	TGTGCCAGCAGTCCGAGACTAGCGGGACGTGGGGAGCTGTTTTTT	CASSPRLAGRGELFF
TRBV4-1	.	TRBJ2-5	.	TGCGCCAGCAGCCAAGATGAAACAAGGCAAGAGACCCAGTACTTC	CASSQDETRQETQYF
TRBV6-6	many	TRBJ2-1	TRBD1	TGTGCCAGCAGTTACCGTGACAGGGGGAGTAATGAGCAGTTCTTC	CASSYRDRGSNEQFF
TRBV11-2	few	TRBJ2-3	TRBD1	TGTGCCAGCAGCTTAGATCCCGGACAGGGGGCGGCAGATACGCAGTATTTT	CASSLDPGQGAADTQYF
TRBV11-2	many	TRBJ2-2	TRBD1	TGTGCCAGCAGGGCGTTACCGGGACAGGAGAACACCGGGGAGCTGTTTTTT	CASRALPGQENTGELFF
TRBV9	few	TRBJ2-3	TRBD2	TGTGCCAGCAGCGTAGGCCTAGCGGCGACAGATACGCAGTATTTT	CASSVGLAATDTQYF
TRBV7-9	.	TRBJ1-6	TRBD1	TGTGCCAGCAGCTTGTTGGGACAGTCTTTTTCACCCCTCCACTTT	CASSLLGQSFSPLHF
TRBV7-3	.	TRBJ2-7	.	TGTGCCAGCAGCTTAATTTCGGGCGACGAGCAGTACTTC	CASSLISGDEQYF
TRBV28	.	TRBJ1-5	.	TGTGCCAGCAGTTTTAGTTATAGCAATCAGCCCCAGCATTTT	CASSFSYSNQPQHF
TRBV4-1	.	TRBJ1-3	TRBD1	TGCGCCAGCAGCCAAGATCCTCTGACAGGGTGGAGAAACACCATATATTTT	CASSQDPLTGWRNTIYF
TRBV2	.	TRBJ2-6	.	TGTGCCAGCAGTGATAGAAGGAGCTCTGGGGCCAACGTCCTGACTTTC	CASSDRRSSGANVLTF
TRBV5-1	.	TRBJ2-3	.	TGCGCCAGCAGCTCTGGACGGGTCACGGCAGATACGCAGTATTTT	CASSSGRVTADTQYF
TRBV29-1	.	TRBJ2-5	.	TGCAGCGTTGTCAGGCATATCTCGAACTTGAGGCGAGAGACCCAGTACTTC	CSVVRHISNLRRETQYF
TRBV5-8	.	TRBJ2-1	TRBD2	TGTGCCAGCAGCTACATCCCAGCGGGGGTGACCGATGAGCAGTTCTTC	CASSYIPAGVTDEQFF
TRBV7-9	many	TRBJ2-7	.	TGTGCCAGCAGCTTAAGAGTAGCGGCCAGGGGGACCTACGAGCAGTACTTC	CASSLRVAARGTYEQYF